This T cell receptor beta chain is drawn from a study of CD8 T cells in ankylosing spondylitis. Overall study results and limits: A subset of motif variants has previously been described in the synovial fluid and blood of reactive arthritis.

TCRdb independently ran MiXCR on the 5' RACE reads; one entry per CDR3 protein. Here the sample spans 200,000 to 300,000 distinct CDR3 sequences, 24% being singletons. The table lists this clonotype with many counts. Its antigen remains unknown. The CDR3 runs 14 residues. Per germline, CDR1 DFQATT and CDR2 SNEGSKA (reference sequence). V trimming: 2 bases; J trimming: 7 bases; junction bases outside the gene matches: 10. What was sequenced was blood, either unsorted or a sorted T cell fraction (not recorded which). This sequence originates from a male donor with ankylosing spondylitis or in good health (not recorded which). V is TRBV20-1 and J is TRBJ1-2; 7 bases agree with TRBD1. The CDR3 DNA reads TGCAGTGCTAGATGGCAGGGGGGTGTTGGTGGCTACACCTTC. As protein: CSARWQGGVGGYTF.